Shown below are 31 T cell receptor beta chains from a single sample sequenced in a study of CD8 T cells in Susac syndrome. A quantity of roughly 0.5 to 1 ug RNA underwent reverse transcription using random hexamers. Using its own MiXCR run on the immunoSEQ multiplex PCR reads, TCRdb lists one record per CDR3 protein. Of approximately 120,000 distinct CDR3 sequences listed, just under 95% are singletons. Sequenced material: CD4+ T cells from PBMCs. The source is a human donor in good health.

This clonotype was observed a few times. J is TRBJ2-1 and V is TRBV5-4; the match to TRBD2 covers 14 bases. Germline lookup yields CDR1 SGHNT and CDR2 YYREEE (reference sequence). The J segment lost 6 bases and the V segment lost 4 bases, leaving 3 bases of the junction unmatched. The CDR3 runs 15 residues. CDR3 DNA sequence: TGTGCCAGCAGCCTGGGACTAGCGGGAGTCAATGAGCAGTTCTTC. Residues: CASSLGLAGVNEQFF.

The rearrangement uses TRBV12-5 and TRBJ1-5; no clear D gene. The V end was cut by 5 bases, the J end by 5 bases, with 4 bases between. There are 11 residues in the CDR3. In germline, CDR1 is LGHNT, CDR2 FRNRAP. CDR3 residues: CASGPYQPQHF. The CDR3 DNA reads TGTGCTAGTGGTCCTTATCAGCCCCAGCATTTT.

This chain uses TRBV9 with TRBJ2-7, with 14 positions matching TRBD2. Trimming cost V 2 bases and J 3 bases; bases outside gene matches: 4. The germline gives CDR1 SGDLS, CDR2 YYNGEE. The CDR3 covers 16 residues. CDR3 nucleotides: TGTGCCAGCAGCGTTTCCGGGACTAGCGGGAGCTACGAGCAGTACTTC. It specifies CASSVSGTSGSYEQYF.

The J gene is TRBJ1-2, the V gene TRBV25-1, with 10 bases identical to TRBD1. The V and J ends lost 4 bases and 4 bases, in that order; junction bases with no gene match: 12. Germline V gene data show CDR1 as MGHDK and CDR2 as SYGVNS. This CDR3 is built from 17 residues. The CDR3 spells CASSAVTGTGDFYGYTF. CDR3 coding DNA: TGTGCCAGCAGTGCTGTTACCGGGACAGGGGACTTCTATGGCTACACCTTC.

This chain links TRBV4-2 with TRBJ2-1; a possible D gene is TRBD2 (6 bases). Germline V gene lookup returns CDR1 LGHNA and CDR2 YNFKEQ. The germline V and J ends were trimmed by 0 bases and 10 bases, with 13 bases remaining between them. The CDR3 is 14 amino acids. The CDR3 DNA is TGTGCCAGCAGCCAAGAGCGTCCCCTAGCGGAGCAGTTCTTC. Translated: CASSQERPLAEQFF.

This chain links TRBV12-3 or TRBV12-4 with TRBJ1-5, with a weak D call TRBD1 (6 bases). This CDR3 has 14 residues. With 4 bases removed from V and 7 bases from J, the gap between germline ends came to 14 bases. The CDR3 region has the DNA TGTGCCAGCAGTTACAGGGCCCCTGGCCAGCCCCAGCATTTT. This sequence encodes CASSYRAPGQPQHF.

This chain uses TRBV30 with TRBJ2-5; unclear D gene. V was trimmed by 0 bases and J by 3 bases, leaving 11 bases between them. This CDR3 is 14 amino acids long. From germline, CDR1 is GTSNPN and CDR2 SVGIG (reference sequence). CDR3 sequence reads: CAWSVNVGKETQYF. The CDR3 DNA reads TGTGCCTGGAGTGTTAATGTAGGGAAAGAGACCCAGTACTTC.

The rearrangement links TRBV12-3 or TRBV12-4 to TRBJ2-1; 8 nucleotides agree with TRBD2. The CDR3 contains 15 residues. The V segment lost 6 bases and the J segment 7 bases; nucleotides outside the gene matches: 11. The CDR3 DNA reads as TGTGCCAGCAGCCAAAGCGGGAGTGGACCGAATGAGCAGTTCTTC. Residues: CASSQSGSGPNEQFF.

This sequence joins TRBV20-1 and TRBJ2-5; D might be TRBD1 (5 bases). From germline, CDR1 is DFQATT and CDR2 SNEGSKA (reference sequence). Trimming removed 7 bases at V and 5 bases at J, with 17 bases between. This CDR3 is 13 amino acids long. In DNA, the CDR3 is TGCAGTGGTAGGACCAGACAGAAGGAGACCCAGTACTTC. It is translated as CSGRTRQKETQYF.

The chain couples TRBV20-1 to TRBJ2-2; tentatively, D is TRBD1 or TRBD2 (5 bases each). The CDR3 covers 15 residues. Germline V CDR1 and CDR2: DFQATT, SNEGSKA (reference sequence). Trimming took 3 bases from V and 6 from J, leaving 17 bases between them. CDR3 amino acids: CSASRRDGDPGELFF. The CDR3, as DNA: TGCAGTGCTAGTCGCAGGGACGGTGATCCCGGGGAGCTGTTTTTT.

This rearrangement joins TRBV12-3 or TRBV12-4 to TRBJ2-5; D unclear. Trimming removed 0 bases at V and 1 base at J, with 6 bases between. The CDR3 runs 14 residues. The CDR3 DNA reads TGTGCCAGCAGTTTAGCGCACCTCCAAGAGACCCAGTACTTC. Translation gives CASSLAHLQETQYF.

The V gene is TRBV5-8, the J gene TRBJ2-1; D remains unclear. This CDR3 region has 15 residues. Germline V gene sequence: CDR1 SGHTS, CDR2 YDEGEE. V lost 1 base and J 0 bases, leaving 8 bases between the germline ends. CDR3 in amino acids: CASSLFRSSYNEQFF. Written as DNA, the CDR3 is TGTGCCAGCAGCTTGTTTCGGAGCTCCTACAATGAGCAGTTCTTC.

CDR3 coding DNA: TGTGCCAGCAGCCAGGGGGTGAGGACTGAAGCTTTCTTT. Its translation: CASSQGVRTEAFF. J is TRBJ1-1 and V is TRBV5-8; 7 bases are a match to TRBD1. In germline, CDR1 is SGHTS, CDR2 YDEGEE. With 4 bases clipped from V and 5 bases from J, the junction kept 5 bases outside the gene matches. The CDR3 totals 13 residues.

The J gene is TRBJ2-7, the V gene TRBV5-1; D not resolved. From germline, CDR1 is SGHRS and CDR2 YFSETQ. Trimming stripped 0 bases from V and 3 bases from J, with 7 bases between. This CDR3 is built from 13 residues. CDR3 amino acids: CASSLEPVYEQYF. For the CDR3, the DNA is TGCGCCAGCAGCTTGGAACCAGTCTACGAGCAGTACTTC.

V gene TRBV5-4 combines with J gene TRBJ2-5, with 14 bases aligning to TRBD2. Germline-derived CDR1 and CDR2 are SGHNT and YYREEE (reference sequence). With V trimmed by 0 bases and J by 5 bases, 3 bases remained unmatched. The CDR3 sequence is 16 residues long. The CDR3 region is CASSLGLAGGLETQYF. The DNA for the CDR3 is TGTGCCAGCAGCTTGGGACTAGCGGGAGGGCTGGAGACCCAGTACTTC.

This clonotype was found once. This chain joins TRBV3-1 and TRBJ2-7; 7 bases align to TRBD1. V lost 4 bases and J lost 2; bases outside the gene matches: 2. Germline lookup yields CDR1 LGHDT and CDR2 YNNKEL (reference sequence). CDR3 size: 13 residues. The DNA of the CDR3 is TGTGCCAGCAGCCGCAGGGGGACCTACGAGCAGTACTTC. This translates into CASSRRGTYEQYF.

Only a few counts were recorded for this clonotype. V usage is TRBV27 and J usage is TRBJ1-5, with D possibly being TRBD1 (6 bases). The CDR3 extends over 14 amino acids. The ends were cut back, 4 bases at V and 5 bases at J, with 12 bases in the middle. Germline CDR1 MNHEY, CDR2 SMNVEV (reference sequence). The CDR3 loop reads CASSYGGPDQPQHF. CDR3 coding DNA: TGTGCCAGCAGTTACGGGGGGCCAGATCAGCCCCAGCATTTT.

The chain employs TRBV6-5 and TRBJ2-1, with 7 bases fitting TRBD2. The germline CDR1 and CDR2 sequences are MNHEY and SVGAGI. This CDR3 is 15 amino acids long. The ends lost 11 bases at V and 5 bases at J; junction bases unmatched: 15. The CDR3 loop is CAETGLAEIDNEQFF. CDR3 coding DNA: TGTGCCGAAACGGGGCTAGCGGAGATAGACAATGAGCAGTTCTTC.

V is TRBV5-6 and J is TRBJ2-1; D ambiguous. Germline CDR1 reads SGHDT; CDR2 reads YYEEEE. The CDR3 has 12 residues. The V gene lost 3 bases and the J gene lost 7 bases, with 8 bases spanning the gap. This chain's CDR3 is CASSYIGNEQFF. The CDR3 DNA reads as TGTGCCAGCAGCTATATTGGGAATGAGCAGTTCTTC.

The chain joins TRBV29-1 to TRBJ2-1; 7 bases map to TRBD2. Germline-derived CDR1 and CDR2 are SQVTM and ANQGSEA. Unmatched junction bases numbered 16, after V lost 8 bases and J lost 9 bases. The CDR3 is made up of 14 amino acids. CDR3 in DNA: TGCAGCTTGACCGGGCCCAGAGGCGGGGGTGAGCAGTTCTTC. As protein: CSLTGPRGGGEQFF.

The V and J genes are TRBV12-3 or TRBV12-4 and TRBJ1-1; D gene ambiguous. With 3 bases removed from V and 8 bases from J, the gap between germline ends came to 10 bases. CDR3 length: 12 residues. The CDR3 is CASSFIQREAFF. The CDR3 DNA is TGTGCCAGCAGTTTTATCCAGAGAGAAGCTTTCTTT.

The chain carries TRBV15 and TRBJ2-7; 14 positions match TRBD2. Germline CDR1 reads LNHNV; CDR2 reads YYDKDF (reference sequence). CDR3 size: 18 residues. The V and J ends lost 5 bases and 4 bases, in that order; junction bases with no gene match: 13. The CDR3 DNA follows: TGTGCCACCAGCTCAGGACTAGCGGGAGGTCACAGATTTTACGAGCAGTACTTC. Translated: CATSSGLAGGHRFYEQYF.

This chain links TRBV9 with TRBJ1-1; possibly TRBD1 for D (5 bases). Between the trimmed V and J ends, which lost 4 bases and 5 bases, there was a span of 15 bases. Germline V gene data show CDR1 as SGDLS and CDR2 as YYNGEE. This CDR3 contains 14 residues. The CDR3 here is CASSTQGGSTEAFF. For the CDR3, the DNA is TGTGCCAGCAGCACTCAGGGCGGGTCTACTGAAGCTTTCTTT.

The genes are TRBV20-1 and TRBJ2-2, with 9 bases that match TRBD2. Germline assignment: CDR1 DFQATT and CDR2 SNEGSKA (reference sequence). The length of the CDR3 is 15 residues. V lost 6 bases, J lost 5 bases, and 10 bases stayed unmatched. The CDR3 bases are TGCAGTGCCAGAATGGGACTAGCAGGTACCGGGGAGCTGTTTTTT. As protein: CSARMGLAGTGELFF.

The rearrangement links TRBV19 to TRBJ2-3, with D possibly matching TRBD1 (6 bases). Germline loops: CDR1 LNHDA, CDR2 SQIVND (reference sequence). V was cut by 5 bases and J by 0 bases, with 15 bases left in between. The CDR3 extends over 16 amino acids. This chain's CDR3 is CASSLTGRGSTDTQYF. For the CDR3, the DNA is TGTGCCAGTAGTCTCACAGGCAGGGGAAGCACAGATACGCAGTATTTT. The full variable domain, its missing parts supplied by reference TRBV19 and TRBJ2-3, is DGGITQSPKYLFRKEGQNVTLSCEQNLNHDAMYWYRQDPGQGLRLIYYSQIVNDFQKGDIAEGYSVSREKKESFPLTVTSAQKNPTAFYLCASSLTGRGSTDTQYFGPGTRLTVL.

This chain uses TRBV12-3 or TRBV12-4 with TRBJ1-5; TRBD1 matches 8 bases. V gave up 6 bases and J gave up 0 bases; unmatched junction bases: 13. This CDR3 spans 18 amino acids. For the CDR3, the DNA is TGTGCCAGCAGCCGGGGACAGGTCCTCGCTTATAGCAATCAGCCCCAGCATTTT. It specifies CASSRGQVLAYSNQPQHF.

The rearrangement joins TRBV10-2 to TRBJ1-1, with D perhaps matching TRBD1 (6 bases). This CDR3 comprises 13 residues. Trimming pared 3 bases from V and 6 bases from J, leaving 11 bases between. Germline loops: CDR1 WSHSY, CDR2 SAAADI. The CDR3 region has the DNA TGCGCCAGCAGTGAACAAGGGGGGGCTGAAGCTTTCTTT. As protein: CASSEQGGAEAFF.

This clonotype has a single count. The CDR3 reads CSAKTSETQYF. For the CDR3, the DNA is TGCAGTGCTAAGACTTCGGAGACCCAGTACTTC. This chain uses TRBV20-1 with TRBJ2-5; D is ambiguous. This CDR3 contains 11 residues. The ends were cut back, 4 bases at V and 5 bases at J, with 8 bases in the middle. The V gene's germline CDR1 is DFQATT and CDR2 SNEGSKA (reference sequence).

The V gene is TRBV12-3 or TRBV12-4, the J gene TRBJ1-1; no clear D. CDR3 size: 13 residues. V lost 5 bases and J lost 4, with 11 bases in between. The CDR3 coding sequence is TGTGCCAGCAGTCTCCGGTTTGCCACTGAAGCTTTCTTT. Translation gives CASSLRFATEAFF.

About this clonotype itself: One end of the junction fails to match germline, which may point to a read error. The chain combines TRBV7-6 with TRBJ2-1; D not resolved. CDR1 is SGHVS, CDR2 FNYEAQ, per germline. The CDR3 is made up of 12 amino acids. The CDR3 DNA sequence: TGTGCCAACAGCCCCGACCGCAATGAGCAGTTCTTC. Protein sequence: CANSPDRNEQFF.

The chain uses TRBV7-2 and TRBJ2-3; D is unresolved. The CDR3 loop spans 14 amino acids. Germline V gene lookup returns CDR1 SGHTA and CDR2 FQGNSA. V dropped 8 bases and J dropped 6 bases, with 18 bases sitting between them. The CDR3 is CASAYGPRSDTQYF. The DNA for the CDR3 is TGTGCCAGCGCCTATGGACCCCGGTCGGATACGCAGTATTTT.